The 32 T cell receptor beta chains listed next were all sequenced from one sample in a study of T cell changes during pregnancy in multiple sclerosis. Libraries were prepared by immunoSEQ multiplex PCR; TCRdb keeps only in-frame clonotypes and omits some of them. The table records approximately 45,000 clones, 92% of them present only once. The specimen comprised CD4+ T cells from peripheral blood mononuclear cells, sampled in the first trimester of pregnancy. Receptors were obtained from a female donor with multiple sclerosis, enrolled in a pregnancy study.

CDR3 bases: TGCGCCAGCAGCGCAGGACTTGCGAGCTACGAGCAGTACTTC. This encodes CASSAGLASYEQYF. The V and J genes are TRBV5-1 and TRBJ2-5; TRBD2 is a possible D gene (5 bases). The end of the DNA fits TRBJ2-7 better, so the J call may be wrong. CDR3 length: 14 residues. Germline V CDR1 and CDR2: SGHRS, YFSETQ.

The chain is built from TRBV19 and TRBJ2-1; D is uncertain. V was pared by 1 base and J by 12 bases, with 16 bases between. The CDR3 runs to 14 residues. Germline-derived CDR1 and CDR2 are LNHDA and SQIVND (reference sequence). The CDR3 region is CASSIAVRVQRQFF. The DNA for the CDR3 is TGTGCCAGTAGTATAGCGGTTCGGGTCCAACGGCAGTTCTTC.

This clone appeared a single time. The genes are TRBV28 and TRBJ2-3; D not resolved. Trimming stripped 5 bases from V and 5 bases from J, with 8 bases between. Germline-derived CDR1 and CDR2 are MDHEN and SYDVKM. This CDR3 is 12 amino acids long. This chain's CDR3 is CASSAREDTQYF. The DNA of the CDR3 is TGTGCCAGCAGTGCCCGAGAAGATACGCAGTATTTT.

The V and J genes are TRBV5-6 and TRBJ1-2; unclear D gene. Trimming pared 4 bases from V and 1 base from J, leaving 11 bases between. The CDR3 runs to 14 residues. From germline, CDR1 is SGHDT and CDR2 YYEEEE. The CDR3 DNA reads as TGTGCCAGCAGCACGACACTAGTTAACTATGGCTACACCTTC. Translating gives CASSTTLVNYGYTF.

The chain carries TRBV5-4 and TRBJ2-5; D is ambiguous. CDR1 SGHNT and CDR2 YYREEE come from the germline V gene (reference sequence). The CDR3 sequence is 12 residues long. V lost 4 bases and J lost 5, with 9 bases in between. The CDR3 region has the DNA TGTGCCAGCAGCCTACCCCGGGAGACCCAGTACTTC. It encodes CASSLPRETQYF.

V gene TRBV5-1 combines with J gene TRBJ2-6, with a tentative D call TRBD1 (5 bases). Trimming pared 9 bases from V and 0 bases from J, leaving 10 bases between. The V gene's germline CDR1 is SGHRS and CDR2 YFSETQ. This CDR3 spans 14 amino acids. CDR3 protein: CATQGGSGANVLTF. The DNA for the CDR3 is TGCGCCACCCAGGGTGGCTCTGGGGCCAACGTCCTGACTTTC.

The V gene is TRBV6-5, the J gene TRBJ2-7; no firm D call. V dropped 4 bases and J dropped 2 bases, with 18 bases sitting between them. The germline CDR1 and CDR2 sequences are MNHEY and SVGAGI. The CDR3 loop spans 16 amino acids. The CDR3 DNA reads TGTGCCAGCAGTTTCAGTCCCGGGTCCTCCGCCTACGAGCAGTACTTC. Amino acids: CASSFSPGSSAYEQYF.

The chain uses TRBV4-2 and TRBJ2-3, with 16 bases lining up with TRBD2. The germline V gene has CDR1 LGHNA and CDR2 YNFKEQ. V dropped 4 bases and J dropped 5; count of bases not matched to a gene: 3. The CDR3 is made up of 16 amino acids. Written as DNA, the CDR3 is TGTGCCAGCAGCCCGGGACTAGCGGGGGGGAGAGATACGCAGTATTTT. Amino acid sequence: CASSPGLAGGRDTQYF.

A remark on this clone: Other DNA sequences from this sample encode an identical CDR3 as well. The chain is built from TRBV18 and TRBJ1-2; TRBD1 aligns across 7 bases. V trimming: 3 bases; J trimming: 1 base; junction bases outside the gene matches: 5. This CDR3 has 15 residues. CDR1 and CDR2 (germline): KGHSH, LQKENI. The CDR3 DNA reads as TGTGCCAGCTCACCCTCGACAGGGAATAACTATGGCTACACCTTC. As protein: CASSPSTGNNYGYTF.

The CDR3 sequence is CASSLVEEQYF. CDR3 sequence (DNA): TGTGCCAGCAGCCTCGTAGAGGAGCAGTACTTC. This chain connects TRBV6-1 to TRBJ2-7; D is undetermined. V lost 6 bases, J lost 7 bases, and 10 bases lay in between. The CDR3 sequence is 11 residues long. The V gene's germline CDR1 is MNHNS and CDR2 SASEGT.

CDR3 coding DNA: TGTGCCAGCAGTCTCCAGGACAGGGTTGTTTTTTCGGATCAGCCCCAGCATTTT. It specifies CASSLQDRVVFSDQPQHF. The chain is built from TRBV28 and TRBJ1-5; 8 bases are shared with TRBD1. The CDR3 totals 18 residues. Germline lookup yields CDR1 MDHEN and CDR2 SYDVKM. Unmatched junction bases numbered 17, after V lost 5 bases and J lost 5 bases.

This chain joins TRBV5-6 and TRBJ1-3; tentative D call: TRBD1 (5 bases). Germline loops: CDR1 SGHDT, CDR2 YYEEEE. The CDR3 spans 14 residues. V was pared by 0 bases and J by 6 bases, with 10 bases between. The CDR3 nucleotides read TGTGCCAGCAGCTTGGTGGGGACTGAAAACACCATATATTTT. Its protein product is CASSLVGTENTIYF.

The chain carries TRBV5-4 and TRBJ2-3, with a weak D call TRBD2 (6 bases). Germline values: CDR1 SGHNT, CDR2 YYREEE (reference sequence). This CDR3 spans 16 amino acids. Trimming took off 4 bases at V and 7 bases at J, with 22 bases between the two ends. CDR3 nucleotides: TGTGCCAGCAGCGTACGGACTACCACCACTAGGCATACGCAGTATTTT. Translated, it gives CASSVRTTTTRHTQYF.

This chain uses TRBV28 with TRBJ2-7, with 7 nucleotides matching TRBD2. Germline V gene sequence: CDR1 MDHEN, CDR2 SYDVKM. The V segment lost 2 bases and the J segment 9 bases; nucleotides outside the gene matches: 13. This CDR3 contains 15 residues. The CDR3 nucleotides are TGTGCCAGCAGTTTACGCGGGGGAGGGGCTGCCACGCAGTACTTC. It codes for CASSLRGGGAATQYF.

The genes are TRBV27 and TRBJ2-5, with TRBD1 identical over 7 bases. Germline-derived CDR1 and CDR2 are MNHEY and SMNVEV (reference sequence). The trim removed 6 bases at V and 5 bases at J, leaving 24 bases unmatched. CDR3 length: 19 amino acids. CDR3 amino acids: CASSPRTGLEGARRETQYF. CDR3 coding DNA: TGTGCCAGCAGCCCACGGACGGGTCTAGAGGGGGCTCGTCGGGAGACCCAGTACTTC.

The chain is built from TRBV27 and TRBJ2-3; 8 bases agree with TRBD1. The CDR3 is made up of 15 amino acids. Per the germline V gene, CDR1 is MNHEY and CDR2 is SMNVEV (reference sequence). Unmatched junction bases numbered 8, after V lost 5 bases and J lost 4 bases. For the CDR3, the DNA is TGTGCCAGCAGTCTTCGGACAGGGCGGGCAGATACGCAGTATTTT. It encodes CASSLRTGRADTQYF.

The chain is built from TRBV27 and TRBJ1-2, with TRBD1 matching over 11 bases. The CDR3 runs to 16 residues. Per the germline V gene, CDR1 is MNHEY and CDR2 is SMNVEV (reference sequence). The ends lost 5 bases at V and 4 bases at J; junction bases unmatched: 9. DNA of the CDR3: TGTGCCAGCAGTGAAACCGGGACAGGGGGAGTCTATGGCTACACCTTC. It translates to CASSETGTGGVYGYTF.

The V call is TRBV5-6, the J call TRBJ2-5; D is possibly TRBD2 (6 bases). This CDR3 spans 15 amino acids. Per germline, CDR1 SGHDT and CDR2 YYEEEE. V lost 3 bases and J 0 bases, leaving 12 bases between the germline ends. DNA of the CDR3: TGTGCCAGCAGCTGGAGGGACGGCTACCAAGAGACCCAGTACTTC. The encoded protein is CASSWRDGYQETQYF.

V and J are TRBV25-1 and TRBJ2-5, with a tentative D call TRBD2 (6 bases). CDR1 is MGHDK and CDR2 is SYGVNS in the germline V gene. The V end was cut by 4 bases, the J end by 4 bases, with 10 bases between. There are 13 residues in the CDR3. The CDR3 DNA reads TGTGCCAGCAGTGCCGGGACTCGAGAGACCCAGTACTTC. Translating gives CASSAGTRETQYF. Full variable domain (remainder filled in from reference TRBV25-1 and TRBJ2-5): EADIYQTPRYLVIGTGKKITLECSQTMGHDKMYWYQQDPGMELHLIHYSYGVNSTEKGDLSSESTVSRIRTEHFPLTLESARPSHTSQYLCASSAGTRETQYFGPGTRLLVL.

The chain is built from TRBV9 and TRBJ2-3, with 12 bases fitting TRBD2. V dropped 4 bases and J dropped 3; count of bases not matched to a gene: 3. The CDR3 totals 15 residues. Looked up from germline, CDR1 is SGDLS and CDR2 is YYNGEE. The CDR3: CASSTTSGSTDTQYF. CDR3 in DNA: TGTGCCAGCAGCACGACTAGCGGGAGTACAGATACGCAGTATTTT.

This rearrangement joins TRBV6-1 to TRBJ2-1; TRBD1 might be the D (6 bases). The V end was cut by 1 base, the J end by 10 bases, with 17 bases between. CDR3 size: 15 residues. Germline CDR1 is MNHNS and CDR2 is SASEGT. The CDR3 DNA reads as TGTGCCAGCAGTGAAGGCCCAGGGGTCCTACACGAGCAGTTCTTC. As protein: CASSEGPGVLHEQFF.

CDR3 nucleotide sequence: TGTGCCAGCAGCGAGCTAGCAGGAGAGACCCAGTACTTC. This gives the protein CASSELAGETQYF. This chain links TRBV5-4 with TRBJ2-5; possible D gene TRBD2, 5 bases. From germline, CDR1 is SGHNT and CDR2 YYREEE (reference sequence). The CDR3 is 13 amino acids. V was shortened by 4 bases and J by 4 bases, with 11 bases between the two germline ends.

This chain links TRBV5-1 with TRBJ1-2; the match to TRBD1 covers 7 bases. CDR3 size: 14 residues. CDR1 and CDR2 from the germline V gene are SGHRS and YFSETQ. V shed 4 bases, J shed 2 bases, and the junction held 5 bases outside the gene matches. CDR3 protein: CASSSWTGNYGYTF. The CDR3, as DNA: TGCGCCAGCAGCAGTTGGACAGGAAACTATGGCTACACCTTC.

The rearrangement joins TRBV12-5 to TRBJ2-1; a weak D match, TRBD2 (5 bases). The CDR3 length is 14 residues. Per the germline V gene, CDR1 is LGHNT and CDR2 is FRNRAP. V dropped 5 bases and J dropped 7 bases, with 15 bases sitting between them. The DNA of the CDR3 is TGTGCTAGTGGTGCCCCGGGAACGAAGAATGAGCAGTTCTTC. Its translation: CASGAPGTKNEQFF.

The genes are TRBV6-5 and TRBJ2-2, with D hard to call. Looked up from germline, CDR1 is MNHEY and CDR2 is SVGAGI. Trimming pared 0 bases from V and 6 bases from J, leaving 5 bases between. The CDR3 covers 13 residues. The CDR3 nucleotides read TGTGCCAGCAGTTACTCGAGAGCCGGGGAGCTGTTTTTT. This codes for CASSYSRAGELFF.

V and J are TRBV19 and TRBJ2-7, with TRBD2 matching over 7 bases. Looked up from germline, CDR1 is LNHDA and CDR2 is SQIVND (reference sequence). With 2 bases clipped from V and 5 bases from J, the junction kept 6 bases outside the gene matches. The CDR3 is 14 residues long. The CDR3 loop is CASSIPSGTHEQYF. In DNA form, the CDR3 reads TGTGCCAGTAGTATACCCAGCGGGACCCACGAGCAGTACTTC.

The chain is built from TRBV6-6 and TRBJ2-3; perhaps TRBD2 as D (6 bases). This CDR3 contains 15 residues. Looked up from germline, CDR1 is MNHNY and CDR2 is SVGAGI (reference sequence). Trimming left V 2 bases short and J 1 base short, with 10 bases between. In DNA, the CDR3 is TGTGCCAGCAGTTACGTGGTAGCGGGCACAGATACGCAGTATTTT. Translated: CASSYVVAGTDTQYF.

This clone is a singleton in its sample. V and J are TRBV7-6 and TRBJ2-7; 12 bases map to TRBD2. Looked up from germline, CDR1 is SGHVS and CDR2 is FNYEAQ. The V gene end was trimmed by 5 bases and the J gene end by 2 bases; junction bases not matched to a gene: 7. This CDR3 is built from 16 residues. The CDR3 sequence: CASSPGTSGYPYEQYF. In DNA form, the CDR3 reads TGTGCCAGCAGCCCCGGGACTAGCGGGTATCCCTACGAGCAGTACTTC. Looking up the rest from reference TRBV7-6 and TRBJ2-7 gives the full variable domain: GAGVSQSPRYKVTKRGQDVALRCDPISGHVSLYWYRQALGQGPEFLTYFNYEAQQDKSGLPNDRFSAERPEGSISTLTIQRTEQRDSAMYRCASSPGTSGYPYEQYFGPGTRLTVT.

Notes on this clone: No DNA is shown, since the ends of the CDR3 on it are uncertain; the CDR3 is the one TCRdb lists. The chain combines TRBV28 with TRBJ1-5. The CDR3 length is 15 residues, termini included. Germline CDR1 is MDHEN and CDR2 is SYDVKM. The CDR3: CASSTSVSGNQPQHF.

This clone has just a few counts. This specimen includes other DNA sequences encoding the same CDR3. The chain combines TRBV30 with TRBJ2-1, with a weak D call TRBD2 (5 bases). The CDR3 is made up of 12 amino acids. CDR1 is GTSNPN and CDR2 is SVGIG in the germline V gene (reference sequence). Trimming left V 0 bases short and J 6 bases short, with 6 bases between. In nucleotides, the CDR3 is TGTGCCTGGAGTGTTCGGGGCAATGAGCAGTTCTTC. Translated, it gives CAWSVRGNEQFF.

This sequence joins TRBV6-6 and TRBJ2-7; D is ambiguous. Germline V gene lookup returns CDR1 MNHNY and CDR2 SVGAGI (reference sequence). This CDR3 comprises 11 residues. Deletions cut 6 bases from V and 6 bases from J, with 9 bases between. CDR3 sequence reads: CASSSPPEQYF. As DNA, the CDR3 is TGTGCCAGCAGCTCTCCCCCCGAGCAGTACTTC.

The CDR3 reads CASSMSGNYGERGTWNEQFF. The CDR3 DNA reads as TGTGCCAGTAGTATGTCGGGCAACTACGGGGAGCGGGGGACCTGGAATGAGCAGTTCTTC. The rearrangement uses TRBV19 and TRBJ2-1, with 8 bases aligning to TRBD2. CDR3 length: 20 residues. Trimming took 3 bases from V and 7 from J; bases not matched to a gene: 23. CDR1 LNHDA and CDR2 SQIVND come from the germline V gene (reference sequence).